The 31 T cell receptor beta chains below all came from one sample that was sequenced in a study of blood T cell repertoires in COVID-19. TCRdb's table, derived via immunoSEQ multiplex PCR, lists solely in-frame clones and lacks some. Among approximately 88,000 clones listed, about 83% were seen once. Sequenced input: peripheral blood. The receptor source for this set is a man in his 70s with COVID-19, enrolled during active disease.

This chain links TRBV7-8 with TRBJ1-2; no reliable D call. CDR3 length equals 15 residues. Germline V CDR1 and CDR2: SGHVS, FQNEAQ. Deletions cut 5 bases from V and 3 bases from J, with 16 bases between. In DNA, the CDR3 is TGTGCCAGCAGCAAACGGGAAGGGAGGGACTATGGCTACACCTTC. It is translated as CASSKREGRDYGYTF.

The rearrangement joins TRBV7-9 to TRBJ1-2, with 7 bases aligning to TRBD1. The CDR3 is made up of 14 amino acids. V dropped 7 bases and J dropped 1; count of bases not matched to a gene: 6. Germline V CDR1 and CDR2: SEHNR, FQNEAQ (reference sequence). The CDR3 region is CASKWDSDNYGYTF. CDR3 sequence (DNA): TGTGCCAGCAAATGGGACAGTGATAACTATGGCTACACCTTC.

The chain uses TRBV4-1 and TRBJ2-1; the D is unclear. This CDR3 has 14 residues. Germline CDR1 reads MGHRA; CDR2 reads YSYEKL. Trimming removed 3 bases from V and 2 bases from J, with 8 bases in between. The CDR3 nucleotides are TGCGCCAGCAGCCAGCAGGTCACCTACAATGAGCAGTTCTTC. It encodes CASSQQVTYNEQFF.

The chain links TRBV6-5 to TRBJ1-1; weak D call: TRBD1 (6 bases). Germline values: CDR1 MNHEY, CDR2 SVGAGI. There are 15 residues in the CDR3. The V and J ends lost 4 bases and 5 bases respectively, with 17 bases between them. The CDR3: CASSSPGRGFTEAFF. CDR3 DNA sequence: TGTGCCAGCAGTTCCCCAGGCAGGGGTTTTACTGAAGCTTTCTTT.

This clone was detected a few times. The J gene is TRBJ1-4, the V gene TRBV6-5, with 9 bases lining up with TRBD1. Germline V gene data show CDR1 as MNHEY and CDR2 as SVGAGI. The CDR3 spans 14 residues. V shed 6 bases and J 8 bases; nucleotides not matched to a gene: 7. The CDR3 protein is CASRQQGAGEKLFF. CDR3 DNA sequence: TGTGCCAGCAGGCAACAGGGGGCGGGAGAAAAACTGTTTTTT.

This clone turned up a few times. This chain uses TRBV19 with TRBJ1-2; 7 nucleotides align to TRBD1. The germline V gene has CDR1 LNHDA and CDR2 SQIVND (reference sequence). This CDR3 contains 15 residues. V was pared by 4 bases and J by 4 bases, with 9 bases of the junction left unmatched. The DNA for the CDR3 is TGTGCCAGTAGTAGAGCCGGGACAGCGTTCTATGGCTACACCTTC. It encodes CASSRAGTAFYGYTF. The full variable domain, its missing parts supplied by reference TRBV19 and TRBJ1-2, is DGGITQSPKYLFRKEGQNVTLSCEQNLNHDAMYWYRQDPGQGLRLIYYSQIVNDFQKGDIAEGYSVSREKKESFPLTVTSAQKNPTAFYLCASSRAGTAFYGYTFGSGTRLTVV.

This chain joins TRBV12-5 and TRBJ2-5, with 7 bases matching TRBD1. V was clipped by 5 bases and J by 10 bases; unmatched bases: 22. Germline V CDR1 and CDR2: LGHNT, FRNRAP. The CDR3 runs 17 residues. The CDR3 sequence: CASGRYYRGIGREGQYF. The CDR3 DNA reads TGTGCTAGTGGTCGATACTACAGGGGAATAGGTAGAGAGGGCCAGTACTTC.

V usage is TRBV9 and J usage is TRBJ2-3; D possibly corresponds to TRBD2 (5 bases). In germline, CDR1 is SGDLS, CDR2 YYNGEE. This CDR3 is 15 amino acids long. V was clipped by 1 base and J by 6 bases, with 15 bases between them. Here the CDR3 reads CASSVRRELGDTQYF. The DNA for the CDR3 is TGTGCCAGCAGCGTAAGGAGAGAACTAGGGGATACGCAGTATTTT.

The chain couples TRBV5-1 to TRBJ2-7; 12 positions match TRBD2. Germline V gene lookup returns CDR1 SGHRS and CDR2 YFSETQ. V gave up 4 bases and J gave up 0 bases; unmatched junction bases: 8. This CDR3 spans 17 amino acids. CDR3 sequence (DNA): TGCGCCAGCAGCAGGACTAGCGGGGATACGAGCTCCTACGAGCAGTACTTC. It specifies CASSRTSGDTSSYEQYF.

J is TRBJ2-3 and V is TRBV10-3; 10 bases map to TRBD2. CDR3 size: 14 residues. Germline loops: CDR1 ENHRY, CDR2 SYGVKD. The V and J ends lost 11 bases and 3 bases, in that order; junction bases with no gene match: 8. The CDR3 DNA follows: TGTGCCGTTAAGGGGACTAGCGAGACAGATACGCAGTATTTT. Amino acid sequence: CAVKGTSETDTQYF.

This clone was observed a handful of times. CDR3 region: CASRGTSIYEQYF. The CDR3 region has the DNA TGCGCCAGCCGTGGGACTAGCATATACGAGCAGTACTTC. This rearrangement joins TRBV4-3 to TRBJ2-7, with 9 bases identical to TRBD2. Unmatched junction bases numbered 6, after V lost 8 bases and J lost 4 bases. Per germline, CDR1 LGHNA and CDR2 YSLEER. This CDR3 has 13 residues.

The J gene is TRBJ2-5, the V gene TRBV7-9; possibly TRBD2 for D (6 bases). The CDR3 consists of 15 residues. Germline V CDR1 and CDR2: SEHNR, FQNEAQ (reference sequence). With 1 base removed from V and 7 bases from J, the gap between germline ends came to 16 bases. CDR3 loop: CASSLVSGGDGTQYF. For the CDR3, the DNA is TGTGCCAGCAGCTTAGTATCGGGCGGGGACGGGACCCAGTACTTC.

The chain joins TRBV5-1 to TRBJ1-4; the match to TRBD1 covers 9 bases. The CDR3 extends over 17 amino acids. In germline, CDR1 is SGHRS, CDR2 YFSETQ. J was trimmed by 3 bases and V by 4 bases; bases with no gene match: 10. In DNA, the CDR3 is TGCGCCAGCAGCCAGATGGGGACAGGGTGGCCTAATGAAAAACTGTTTTTT. Its protein product is CASSQMGTGWPNEKLFF.

The rearrangement joins TRBV5-8 to TRBJ1-6; 7 positions match TRBD1. V lost 4 bases, J lost 7 bases, and 8 bases stayed unmatched. Germline CDR1 and CDR2: SGHTS and YDEGEE. The CDR3 runs 15 residues. CDR3 residues: CASSIQGDSNSPLHF. CDR3 sequence (DNA): TGTGCCAGCAGCATCCAGGGGGACAGCAATTCACCCCTCCACTTT.

This clone was seen many times. The CDR3 nucleotides read TGTGCCAGCAGCTCAAGACAGGGGATATACAATGAGCAGTTCTTC. Residues: CASSSRQGIYNEQFF. The genes are TRBV7-9 and TRBJ2-1, with 8 positions matching TRBD1. CDR1 and CDR2 from the germline V gene are SEHNR and FQNEAQ (reference sequence). The CDR3 has 15 residues. Losses at the gene ends were 4 bases for V and 4 bases for J; bases not matched to a gene: 6. The entire variable domain, with the rest obtained from reference TRBV7-9 and TRBJ2-1, is as follows: DTGVSQNPRHKITKRGQNVTFRCDPISEHNRLYWYRQTLGQGPEFLTYFQNEAQLEKSRLLSDRFSAERPKGSFSTLEIQRTEQGDSAMYLCASSSRQGIYNEQFFGPGTRLTVL.

Note on this clone: Different DNA sequences within this sample yield the same CDR3. V and J are TRBV28 and TRBJ1-5; 8 bases are a match to TRBD1. V dropped 2 bases and J dropped 5; count of bases not matched to a gene: 2. The germline CDR1 and CDR2 sequences are MDHEN and SYDVKM. CDR3 length equals 14 residues. The CDR3 sequence is CASSLGQGHQPQHF. DNA for the CDR3: TGTGCCAGCAGTTTAGGACAGGGCCATCAGCCCCAGCATTTT.

The rearrangement uses TRBV11-2 and TRBJ2-7; D remains ambiguous. The germline V gene has CDR1 SGHAT and CDR2 FQNNGV. The CDR3 length is 12 residues. The V and J ends lost 5 bases and 3 bases respectively, with 8 bases between them. CDR3 nucleotides: TGTGCCAGCAGCCCAAACAACTACGAGCAGTACTTC. Amino acids: CASSPNNYEQYF.

This clone was detected only a few times. The DNA for the CDR3 is TGTGCCAGCACCACCGGAGTGGGGGCCCATACGGGGGGCTACACCTTC. It yields the protein CASTTGVGAHTGGYTF. The rearrangement links TRBV28 to TRBJ1-2; D possibly corresponds to TRBD1 (6 bases). The ends were cut back, 7 bases at V and 8 bases at J, with 26 bases in the middle. In germline, CDR1 is MDHEN, CDR2 SYDVKM. The CDR3 contains 16 residues.

V and J are TRBV7-8 and TRBJ2-7, with a tentative D call TRBD2 (6 bases). Germline CDR1 SGHVS, CDR2 FQNEAQ. The V and J ends lost 1 base and 0 bases respectively, with 13 bases between them. This CDR3 comprises 16 residues. CDR3 DNA: TGTGCCAGCAGCTTAGGGTTCGGGGACTTCTCCTACGAGCAGTACTTC. This encodes CASSLGFGDFSYEQYF.

The sample holds one count of this clone. The chain employs TRBV28 and TRBJ2-3, with D perhaps TRBD1 (6 bases). CDR3 length equals 17 residues. The ends were cut back, 5 bases at V and 2 bases at J, with 20 bases in the middle. Germline values: CDR1 MDHEN, CDR2 SYDVKM. CDR3 loop: CASSLLITGPSTDTQYF. CDR3 bases: TGTGCCAGCAGTCTTTTGATCACAGGGCCCTCCACAGATACGCAGTATTTT. Supplemented by reference TRBV28 and TRBJ2-3, the full variable domain reads DVKVTQSSRYLVKRTGEKVFLECVQDMDHENMFWYRQDPGLGLRLIYFSYDVKMKEKGDIPEGYSVSREKKERFSLILESASTNQTSMYLCASSLLITGPSTDTQYFGPGTRLTVL.

V is TRBV18 and J is TRBJ1-1, with 9 nucleotides matching TRBD1. Germline values: CDR1 KGHSH, CDR2 LQKENI. V shed 0 bases, J shed 0 bases, and the junction held 5 bases outside the gene matches. The CDR3 has 17 amino acids. The CDR3 DNA follows: TGTGCCAGCTCACCACCAGCCGGGACAGGGATGAACACTGAAGCTTTCTTT. This gives the protein CASSPPAGTGMNTEAFF.

The J gene is TRBJ1-1, the V gene TRBV27; 8 bases agree with TRBD1. The trim removed 2 bases at V and 8 bases at J, leaving 7 bases unmatched. The CDR3 length is 14 residues. From germline, CDR1 is MNHEY and CDR2 SMNVEV (reference sequence). In nucleotides, the CDR3 is TGTGCCAGCAGTTTAGCAGGGGGCCCGGGAGAAGCTTTCTTT. As protein: CASSLAGGPGEAFF.

The chain joins TRBV6-5 to TRBJ2-5; a weak D match, TRBD2 (5 bases). Germline V lookup: CDR1 MNHEY, CDR2 SVGAGI. The CDR3 has 14 amino acids. Trimming removed 0 bases at V and 3 bases at J, with 8 bases between. CDR3 nucleotides: TGTGCCAGCAGTTACTCGGGAGTCGAAGAGACCCAGTACTTC. It encodes CASSYSGVEETQYF.

The chain combines TRBV19 with TRBJ1-5; D is undetermined. Germline V gene lookup returns CDR1 LNHDA and CDR2 SQIVND (reference sequence). The V gene lost 3 bases and the J gene lost 0 bases, with 6 bases spanning the gap. The CDR3 is 14 residues long. CDR3: CASSIFHSNQPQHF. For the CDR3, the DNA is TGTGCCAGTAGTATTTTTCATAGCAATCAGCCCCAGCATTTT.

The gene calls are TRBV11-2 and TRBJ1-2; a possible D gene is TRBD1 (5 bases). Germline CDR1 reads SGHAT; CDR2 reads FQNNGV. V gave up 2 bases and J gave up 7 bases, with 20 bases separating them. The length of the CDR3 is 16 residues. Here the CDR3 reads CASSLNTHQGKGGYTF. DNA of the CDR3: TGTGCCAGCAGCTTAAATACTCATCAGGGAAAGGGTGGCTACACCTTC. Based on the CDR3 plus reference TRBV11-2 and TRBJ1-2, the full variable domain is EAGVAQSPRYKIIEKRQSVAFWCNPISGHATLYWYQQILGQGPKLLIQFQNNGVVDDSQLPKDRFSAERLKGVDSTLKIQPAKLEDSAVYLCASSLNTHQGKGGYTFGSGTRLTVV.

The chain joins TRBV27 to TRBJ1-1; possible D gene TRBD1, 5 bases. From germline, CDR1 is MNHEY and CDR2 SMNVEV (reference sequence). Trimming left V 2 bases short and J 1 base short, with 5 bases between. This CDR3 is built from 13 residues. CDR3 amino acids: CASSLRGNTEAFF. The CDR3 nucleotides read TGTGCCAGCAGTTTAAGGGGGAACACTGAAGCTTTCTTT.

This clone is a singleton in its sample. The V and J genes are TRBV6-6 and TRBJ1-1, with 11 bases matching TRBD1. The germline V gene has CDR1 MNHNY and CDR2 SVGAGI (reference sequence). This CDR3 contains 16 residues. V was clipped by 4 bases and J by 1 base; unmatched bases: 5. This CDR3 is CASSFTGTGGNTEAFF. CDR3 DNA sequence: TGTGCCAGCAGTTTCACCGGGACAGGGGGGAACACTGAAGCTTTCTTT.

This rearrangement joins TRBV27 to TRBJ2-7, with a possible D match to TRBD2 (6 bases). The CDR3 is 13 residues long. V lost 6 bases and J 6 bases, leaving 15 bases between the germline ends. Per germline, CDR1 MNHEY and CDR2 SMNVEV (reference sequence). CDR3 loop: CASRPGGVTEQYF. CDR3 nucleotides: TGTGCCAGCAGGCCCGGGGGAGTGACCGAGCAGTACTTC.

The DNA of the CDR3 is TGTGCCAGCAGCCACCTAGCGGGGGCAGATACGCAGTATTTT. It specifies CASSHLAGADTQYF. This chain uses TRBV27 with TRBJ2-3, with 10 bases matching TRBD2. The CDR3 runs to 14 residues. Trimming cost V 6 bases and J 4 bases; bases outside gene matches: 4. CDR1 is MNHEY and CDR2 is SMNVEV in the germline V gene (reference sequence).

The chain joins TRBV5-4 to TRBJ2-1; 8 positions agree with TRBD1. Trimming at V came to 4 bases and at J to 4 bases, leaving 10 bases not matched to a gene. Germline CDR1 and CDR2: SGHNT and YYREEE (reference sequence). The CDR3 contains 16 residues. CDR3 coding DNA: TGTGCCAGCAGCCCCTGGGGGGACAGGTTTTACAATGAGCAGTTCTTC. Its translation: CASSPWGDRFYNEQFF.

J is TRBJ1-2 and V is TRBV29-1; 11 bases agree with TRBD1. Germline CDR1 reads SQVTM; CDR2 reads ANQGSEA. This CDR3 has 16 amino acids. V was clipped by 5 bases and J by 3 bases; unmatched bases: 11. The CDR3, as DNA: TGCAGCGTTTCGGACAGGGGGCTCCCTGGTGACTATGGCTACACCTTC. It codes for CSVSDRGLPGDYGYTF.